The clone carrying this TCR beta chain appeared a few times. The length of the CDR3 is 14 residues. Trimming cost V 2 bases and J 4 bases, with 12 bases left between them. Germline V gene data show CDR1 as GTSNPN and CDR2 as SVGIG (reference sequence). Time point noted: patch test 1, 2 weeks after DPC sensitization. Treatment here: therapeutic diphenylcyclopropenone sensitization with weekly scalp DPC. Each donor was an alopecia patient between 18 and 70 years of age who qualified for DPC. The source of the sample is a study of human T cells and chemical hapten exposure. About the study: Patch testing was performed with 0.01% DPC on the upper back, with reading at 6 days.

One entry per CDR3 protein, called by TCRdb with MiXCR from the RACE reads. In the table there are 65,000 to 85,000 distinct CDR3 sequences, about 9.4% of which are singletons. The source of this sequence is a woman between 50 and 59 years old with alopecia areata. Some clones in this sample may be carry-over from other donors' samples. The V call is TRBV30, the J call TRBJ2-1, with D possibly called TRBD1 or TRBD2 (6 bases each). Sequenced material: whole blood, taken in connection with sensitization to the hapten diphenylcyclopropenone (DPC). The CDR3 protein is CAWSLRRGYNEQFF. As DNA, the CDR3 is TGTGCCTGGAGTTTGAGGAGGGGGTACAATGAGCAGTTCTTC.